This T cell receptor beta chain stems from a study of control samples from healthy donors and cancer patients. Profiling relied on immunoSEQ multiplex PCR, and the TCRdb table lists in-frame clones only, not all of them. Of about 95,000 clones listed, about 85% are singletons. This CDR3 spans 13 amino acids. The V end lost 8 bases, the J end lost 1 base, and 9 bases lay between the germline ends. In germline, CDR1 is SNHLY, CDR2 FYNNEI. What was sequenced was blood. The origin of this receptor is a woman in her 70s in good health. The chain employs TRBV2 and TRBJ1-3; TRBD1 is a possible D gene (5 bases). CDR3 DNA sequence: TGTGCCAGCCTAAGGGGTTCTGGAAACACCATATATTTT. Its protein product is CASLRGSGNTIYF.